Sequencing of this T cell receptor (beta chain) was carried out in a study of cytomegalovirus exposure and HLA in healthy donors. Trimming took 3 bases from V and 6 from J; bases not matched to a gene: 3. Germline CDR1 KGHSH, CDR2 LQKENI. The CDR3 runs 13 residues. Study findings and constraints: Accounts indicate the classifier identified cytomegalovirus status with strong specificity and sensitivity. HLA alleles showed associations with around 15,000 TCR beta sequences in a later analysis, at a 0.05 false discovery rate. Among immune exposure information, only CMV serostatus was available.

The PCR employed 60 Vbeta primers together with 13 Jbeta primers. This table comes from immunoSEQ multiplex PCR, and its TCRdb copy is limited to in-frame clones, with some not included. Counted here are some 190,000 clones, approximately 80% occurring once; the ten biggest clones make up 2.4%. With regard to this clone: Its antigen is not identified.

Sequencing used PBMCs. The rearrangement uses TRBV18 and TRBJ1-1, with 8 bases identical to TRBD1. This receptor was obtained from a male donor in good health and CMV-seronegative. The CDR3 DNA reads TGTGCCAGCTCACCGGACAGGGACCCTGAAGCTTTCTTT. It is translated as CASSPDRDPEAFF. The full variable domain, in which reference TRBV18 and TRBJ1-1 provide the parts outside the CDR3, is NAGVMQNPRHLVRRRGQEARLRCSPMKGHSHVYWYRQLPEEGLKFMVYLQKENIIDESGMPKERFSAEFPKEGPSILRIQQVVRGDSAAYFCASSPDRDPEAFFGQGTRLTVV.